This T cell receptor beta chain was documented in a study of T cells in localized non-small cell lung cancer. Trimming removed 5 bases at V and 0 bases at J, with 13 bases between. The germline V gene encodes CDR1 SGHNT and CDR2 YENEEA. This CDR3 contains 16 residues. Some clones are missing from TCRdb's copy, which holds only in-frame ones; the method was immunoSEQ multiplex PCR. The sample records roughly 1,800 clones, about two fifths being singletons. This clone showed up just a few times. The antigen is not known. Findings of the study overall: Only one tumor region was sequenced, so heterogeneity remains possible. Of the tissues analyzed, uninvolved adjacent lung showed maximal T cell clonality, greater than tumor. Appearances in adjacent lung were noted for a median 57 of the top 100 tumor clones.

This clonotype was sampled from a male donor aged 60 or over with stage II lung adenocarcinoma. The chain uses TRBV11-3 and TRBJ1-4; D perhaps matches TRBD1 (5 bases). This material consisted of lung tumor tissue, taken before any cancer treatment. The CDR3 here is CASSQGDSSTNEKLFF. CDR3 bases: TGTGCCAGCAGCCAAGGCGACAGTTCAACTAATGAAAAACTGTTTTTT.